The 9 T cell receptor beta chains presented below share a single source sample, sequenced in a study of beta chain features in type 1 diabetes. The whole isolated RNA underwent reverse transcription, so sequencing captured expressed TCRB transcripts. Libraries were prepared by immunoSEQ multiplex PCR; TCRdb keeps only in-frame clonotypes and omits some of them. Among around 300,000 clones listed, approximately 11% were seen once. The sample was naive CD4+ T cells from blood. Receptors originate from a woman in her thirties in good health.

This clone showed up just a few times. This rearrangement joins TRBV6-5 to TRBJ2-1; TRBD2 matches at 7 bases. The germline CDR1 and CDR2 sequences are MNHEY and SVGAGI. This CDR3 spans 12 amino acids. V was pared by 9 bases and J by 3 bases, with 2 bases of the junction left unmatched. The CDR3 region has the DNA TGTGCCAGTGGACTAGACTACAATGAGCAGTTCTTC. Protein sequence: CASGLDYNEQFF.

This clone was seen more than once but under ten times. This chain connects TRBV18 to TRBJ2-7, with 7 bases fitting TRBD2. The germline gives CDR1 KGHSH, CDR2 LQKENI. V lost 6 bases, J lost 2 bases, and 13 bases stayed unmatched. This CDR3 spans 16 amino acids. The CDR3 sequence: CASSPPRGSVTYEQYF. CDR3 bases: TGTGCCAGCTCCCCCCCCCGCGGGAGTGTGACCTACGAGCAGTACTTC.

This sequence joins TRBV4-2 and TRBJ2-5; TRBD2 agrees at 11 bases. CDR3 size: 15 residues. Trimming at V came to 4 bases and at J to 3 bases, leaving 4 bases not matched to a gene. Germline CDR1 and CDR2: LGHNA and YNFKEQ. CDR3 sequence: CASSLAGLAEETQYF. For the CDR3, the DNA is TGTGCCAGCAGCCTGGCGGGACTAGCGGAAGAGACCCAGTACTTC.

The CDR3 DNA reads as TGTGCCAGCTCACCATTGGTCGACAGCTCCTACGAGCAGTACTTC. Its translation: CASSPLVDSSYEQYF. The chain combines TRBV18 with TRBJ2-7; tentative D call: TRBD1 (5 bases). The length of the CDR3 is 15 residues. The V and J ends lost 2 bases and 0 bases respectively, with 11 bases between them. Germline V lookup: CDR1 KGHSH, CDR2 LQKENI.

V is TRBV27 and J is TRBJ1-2, with TRBD1 identical over 9 bases. CDR3 length: 17 amino acids. Looked up from germline, CDR1 is MNHEY and CDR2 is SMNVEV (reference sequence). J lost 2 bases, V lost 4 bases, and 11 bases had no gene match. CDR3 sequence (DNA): TGTGCCAGCAGTTATAGAGGCCCCGGGACAGGGAACTATGGCTACACCTTC. As protein: CASSYRGPGTGNYGYTF.

This clone showed up just a few times. The chain uses TRBV21-1 and TRBJ2-1; TRBD1 is taken as the D call from the table, unchecked against the DNA. TRBV21-1 is termed a pseudogene. The length of the CDR3 is 13 residues. CDR3 in DNA: TGTGCCAGCAGCAAACAGGGGGCTTTCATGGAGTTCTTC. This gives the protein CASSKQGAFMEFF.

This clone showed up just a few times. This chain uses TRBV11-2 with TRBJ2-5, with 8 bases identical to TRBD2. The germline CDR1 and CDR2 sequences are SGHAT and FQNNGV. There are 16 residues in the CDR3. V was clipped by 5 bases and J by 4 bases; unmatched bases: 12. The CDR3 nucleotides read TGTGCCAGCAGCCCGCCGCAAGCGGGAGTAGGAGAGACCCAGTACTTC. Translated, it gives CASSPPQAGVGETQYF.

This clone was detected a few times. The identical CDR3 is also encoded by other nucleotide sequences in the sample. This chain links TRBV5-1 with TRBJ1-5, with TRBD1 identical over 7 bases. Trimming removed 4 bases from V and 7 bases from J; junction bases left unmatched: 8. CDR1 is SGHRS and CDR2 is YFSETQ in the germline V gene. This CDR3 has 14 amino acids. CDR3 loop: CASSPDREGQPQHF. CDR3 nucleotides: TGCGCCAGCAGCCCAGACAGGGAAGGACAGCCCCAGCATTTT.

This clone came up a few times. V and J are TRBV27 and TRBJ2-3; 14 positions agree with TRBD2. The CDR3 has 15 amino acids. The germline CDR1 and CDR2 sequences are MNHEY and SMNVEV (reference sequence). V shed 9 bases, J shed 0 bases, and the junction held 2 bases outside the gene matches. This CDR3 reads CASGTSGRSTDTQYF. The CDR3 region has the DNA TGTGCCAGTGGGACTAGCGGGAGAAGCACAGATACGCAGTATTTT.